This T cell receptor beta chain was sequenced in a study of blood T cells in healthy people across ages. With a J-beta primer mix and a sample-barcoded 5' primer, a second PCR ran about 7 to 11 cycles. TCRdb re-derived calls from the 5' RACE reads in MiXCR, one entry per CDR3 protein. The sample has about 1,000,000 distinct CDR3 sequences; roughly 45% are singletons. Drawing of peripheral blood yielded ten milliliters from each donor. The specimen was blood. This receptor was identified in an older woman in good health.

The CDR3 sequence: CASSEMGPRYEQYF. The CDR3 DNA sequence: TGTGCCAGCAGTGAGATGGGACCTAGATACGAGCAGTACTTC. The chain recombines TRBV6-1 with TRBJ2-7, with D possibly called TRBD1 or TRBD2 (5 bases each). In germline, CDR1 is MNHNS, CDR2 SASEGT. V gave up 3 bases and J gave up 4 bases, with 13 bases separating them. CDR3 length equals 14 residues.